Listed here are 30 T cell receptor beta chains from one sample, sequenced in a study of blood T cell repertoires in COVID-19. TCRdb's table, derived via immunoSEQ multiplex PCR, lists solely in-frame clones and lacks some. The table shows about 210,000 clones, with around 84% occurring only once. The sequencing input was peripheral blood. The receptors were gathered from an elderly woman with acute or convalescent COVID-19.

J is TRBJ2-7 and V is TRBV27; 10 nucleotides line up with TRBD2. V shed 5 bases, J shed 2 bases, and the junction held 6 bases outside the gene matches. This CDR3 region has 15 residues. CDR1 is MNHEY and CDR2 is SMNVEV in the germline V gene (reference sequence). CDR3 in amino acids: CASSSGRVPTYEQYF. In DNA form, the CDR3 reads TGTGCCAGCAGTAGCGGGAGGGTCCCCACCTACGAGCAGTACTTC.

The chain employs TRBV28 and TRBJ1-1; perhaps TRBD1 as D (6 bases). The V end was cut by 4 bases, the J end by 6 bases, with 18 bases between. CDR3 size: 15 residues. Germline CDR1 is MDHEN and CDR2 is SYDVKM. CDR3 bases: TGTGCCAGCAGTTCTGACAGACAGGCAGGACCTGAAGCTTTCTTT. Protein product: CASSSDRQAGPEAFF.

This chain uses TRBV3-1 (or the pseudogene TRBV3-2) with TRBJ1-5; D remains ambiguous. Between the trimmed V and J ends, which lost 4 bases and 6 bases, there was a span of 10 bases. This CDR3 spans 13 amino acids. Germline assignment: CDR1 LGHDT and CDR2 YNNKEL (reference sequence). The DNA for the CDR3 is TGTGCCAGCAGCCCACGTCGGGGTCAGCCCCAGCATTTT. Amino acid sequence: CASSPRRGQPQHF.

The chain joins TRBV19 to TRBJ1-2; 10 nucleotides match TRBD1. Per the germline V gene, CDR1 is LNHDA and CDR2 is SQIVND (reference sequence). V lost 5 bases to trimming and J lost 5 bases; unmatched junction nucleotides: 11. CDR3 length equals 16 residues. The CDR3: CASSRRQGASLYGYTF. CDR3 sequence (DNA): TGTGCCAGTAGTCGGAGACAGGGGGCCTCGTTGTATGGCTACACCTTC.

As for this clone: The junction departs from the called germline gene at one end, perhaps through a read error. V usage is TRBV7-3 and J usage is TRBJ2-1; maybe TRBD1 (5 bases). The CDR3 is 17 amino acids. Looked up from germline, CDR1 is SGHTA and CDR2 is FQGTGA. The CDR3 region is CATSSTGHGYSDNEQFF. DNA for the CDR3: TGTGCCACCAGCTCCACCGGACACGGCTACTCGGACAATGAGCAGTTCTTC.

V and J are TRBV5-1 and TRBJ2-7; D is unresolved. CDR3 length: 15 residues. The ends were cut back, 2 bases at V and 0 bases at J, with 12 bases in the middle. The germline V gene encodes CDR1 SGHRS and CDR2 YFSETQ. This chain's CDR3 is CASSFSRSPSYEQYF. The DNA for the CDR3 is TGCGCCAGCAGCTTTAGTAGATCCCCCTCCTACGAGCAGTACTTC. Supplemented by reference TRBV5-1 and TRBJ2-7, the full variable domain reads KAGVTQTPRYLIKTRGQQVTLSCSPISGHRSVSWYQQTPGQGLQFLFEYFSETQRNKGNFPGRFSGRQFSNSRSEMNVSTLELGDSALYLCASSFSRSPSYEQYFGPGTRLTVT.

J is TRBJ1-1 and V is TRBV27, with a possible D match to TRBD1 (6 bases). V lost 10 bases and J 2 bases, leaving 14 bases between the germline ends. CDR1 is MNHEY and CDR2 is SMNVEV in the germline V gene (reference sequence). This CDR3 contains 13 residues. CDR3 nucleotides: TGTGCCACTAAGGACAGACCAAACACTGAAGCTTTCTTT. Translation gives CATKDRPNTEAFF.

The CDR3, as DNA: TGTGCCAGCAGGGTACTAGCGGGAGGCCCCGGGGAGCTGTTTTTT. Residues: CASRVLAGGPGELFF. The chain links TRBV2 to TRBJ2-2; TRBD2 matches at 12 bases. Trimming at V came to 6 bases and at J to 6 bases, leaving 5 bases not matched to a gene. The CDR3 runs 15 residues. Germline V gene sequence: CDR1 SNHLY, CDR2 FYNNEI.

Here the CDR3 reads CASSFSGAEAFF. The CDR3 coding sequence is TGTGCCAGCAGTTTTTCGGGTGCTGAAGCTTTCTTT. The chain uses TRBV12-3 or TRBV12-4 and TRBJ1-1; D call uncertain. V dropped 3 bases and J dropped 6 bases, with 8 bases sitting between them. The CDR3 is 12 amino acids.

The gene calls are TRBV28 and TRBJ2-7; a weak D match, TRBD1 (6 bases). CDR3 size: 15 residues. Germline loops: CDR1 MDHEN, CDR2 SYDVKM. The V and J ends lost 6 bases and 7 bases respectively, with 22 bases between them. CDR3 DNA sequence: TGTGCCAGCAGACCCCGGGACATTCCCCACAGGGAGCAGTACTTC. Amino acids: CASRPRDIPHREQYF.

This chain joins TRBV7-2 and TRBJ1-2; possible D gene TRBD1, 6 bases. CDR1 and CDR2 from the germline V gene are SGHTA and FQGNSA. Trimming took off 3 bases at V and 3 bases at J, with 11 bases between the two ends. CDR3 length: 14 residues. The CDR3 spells CASSFRGGDYGYTF. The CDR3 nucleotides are TGTGCCAGCAGCTTCAGGGGTGGGGACTATGGCTACACCTTC.

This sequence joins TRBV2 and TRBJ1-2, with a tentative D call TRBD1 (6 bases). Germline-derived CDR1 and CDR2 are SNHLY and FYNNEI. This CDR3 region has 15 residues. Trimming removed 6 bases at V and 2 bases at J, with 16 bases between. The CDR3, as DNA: TGTGCCAGCAGAGGGGGAAGTCGGCAAAACTATGGCTACACCTTC. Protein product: CASRGGSRQNYGYTF.

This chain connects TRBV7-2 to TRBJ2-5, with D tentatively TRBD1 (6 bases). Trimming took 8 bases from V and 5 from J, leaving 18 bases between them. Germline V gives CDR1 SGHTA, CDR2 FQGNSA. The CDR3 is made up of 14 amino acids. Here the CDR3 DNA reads TGTGCCAGCGCCAGGGGATCCCTAGGGGAGACCCAGTACTTC. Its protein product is CASARGSLGETQYF.

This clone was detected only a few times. The CDR3 DNA reads TGTGCCACCTCAGCGGGTCGAGGCAATCAGCCCCAGCATTTT. Its protein product is CATSAGRGNQPQHF. The chain has TRBV5-4 and TRBJ1-5; D is uncertain. CDR3 length equals 14 residues. V lost 9 bases and J 2 bases, leaving 15 bases between the germline ends. Germline loops: CDR1 SGHNT, CDR2 YYREEE (reference sequence).

In DNA form, the CDR3 reads TGTGCCAGCAGCCAGCGGTCCCGGGACAGGGTGAACACTGAAGCTTTCTTT. It encodes CASSQRSRDRVNTEAFF. This chain links TRBV3-1 (or the pseudogene TRBV3-2) with TRBJ1-1, with TRBD1 identical over 9 bases. The CDR3 has 17 residues. The germline CDR1 and CDR2 sequences are LGHDT and YNNKEL (reference sequence). The ends lost 3 bases at V and 0 bases at J; junction bases unmatched: 8.

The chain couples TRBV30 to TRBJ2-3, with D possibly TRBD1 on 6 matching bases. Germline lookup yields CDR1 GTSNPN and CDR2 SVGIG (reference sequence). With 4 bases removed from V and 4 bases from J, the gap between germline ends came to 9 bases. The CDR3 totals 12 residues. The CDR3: CAWNRVADTQYF. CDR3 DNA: TGTGCCTGGAACAGGGTTGCAGATACGCAGTATTTT.

The CDR3 nucleotides are TGTGCCAGCAGCCCGACTAGCGGGAGACAATATGAGCAGTTCTTC. Protein sequence: CASSPTSGRQYEQFF. The chain is built from TRBV7-3 and TRBJ2-1, with TRBD2 identical over 12 bases. CDR1 is SGHTA and CDR2 is FQGTGA in the germline V gene. V was pared by 5 bases and J by 8 bases, with 7 bases of the junction left unmatched. There are 15 residues in the CDR3.

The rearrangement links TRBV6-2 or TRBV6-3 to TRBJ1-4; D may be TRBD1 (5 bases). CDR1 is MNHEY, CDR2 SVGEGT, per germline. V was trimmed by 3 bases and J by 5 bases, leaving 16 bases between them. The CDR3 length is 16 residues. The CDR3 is CASSYSKTELNEKLFF. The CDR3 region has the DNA TGTGCCAGCAGTTATTCGAAGACAGAATTGAATGAAAAACTGTTTTTT.

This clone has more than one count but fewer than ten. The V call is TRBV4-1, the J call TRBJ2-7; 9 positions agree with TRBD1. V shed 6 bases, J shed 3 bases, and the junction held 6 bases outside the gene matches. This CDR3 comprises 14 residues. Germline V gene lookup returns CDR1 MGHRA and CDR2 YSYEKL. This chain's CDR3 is CASSHGTGSYEQYF. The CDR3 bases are TGCGCCAGCAGTCATGGGACAGGGAGCTACGAGCAGTACTTC.

CDR3 region: CASSQLEDTEAFF. The CDR3 nucleotides are TGTGCCAGCTCACAGCTGGAGGACACTGAAGCTTTCTTT. V usage is TRBV18 and J usage is TRBJ1-1; no firm D call. CDR3 length: 13 amino acids. Trimming removed 4 bases from V and 3 bases from J, with 9 bases in between. Germline CDR1 reads KGHSH; CDR2 reads LQKENI.

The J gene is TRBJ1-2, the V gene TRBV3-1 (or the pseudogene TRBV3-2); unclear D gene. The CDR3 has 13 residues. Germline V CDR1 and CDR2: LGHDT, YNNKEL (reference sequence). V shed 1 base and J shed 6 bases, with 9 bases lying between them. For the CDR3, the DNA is TGTGCCAGCAGCCAAGCGACGGCGGATGGCTACACCTTC. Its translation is CASSQATADGYTF.

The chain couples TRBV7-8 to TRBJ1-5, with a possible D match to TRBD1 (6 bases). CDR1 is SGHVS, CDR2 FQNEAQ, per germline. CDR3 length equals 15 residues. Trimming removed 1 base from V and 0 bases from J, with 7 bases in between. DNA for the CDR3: TGTGCCAGCAGCTTAGGGACAGTTAGCAATCAGCCCCAGCATTTT. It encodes CASSLGTVSNQPQHF.

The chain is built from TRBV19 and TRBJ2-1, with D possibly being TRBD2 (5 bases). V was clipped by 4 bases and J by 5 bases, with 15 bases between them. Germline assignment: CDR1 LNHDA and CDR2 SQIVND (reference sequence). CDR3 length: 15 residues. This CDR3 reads CASSNTRAADNEQFF. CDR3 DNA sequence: TGTGCCAGTAGTAACACGCGGGCCGCCGACAATGAGCAGTTCTTC.

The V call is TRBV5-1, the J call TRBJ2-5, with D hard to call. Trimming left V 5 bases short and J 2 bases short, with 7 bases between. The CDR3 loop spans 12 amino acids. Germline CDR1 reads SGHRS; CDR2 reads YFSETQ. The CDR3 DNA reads TGCGCCAGCAGGGTGCAGCAAGAGACCCAGTACTTC. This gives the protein CASRVQQETQYF.

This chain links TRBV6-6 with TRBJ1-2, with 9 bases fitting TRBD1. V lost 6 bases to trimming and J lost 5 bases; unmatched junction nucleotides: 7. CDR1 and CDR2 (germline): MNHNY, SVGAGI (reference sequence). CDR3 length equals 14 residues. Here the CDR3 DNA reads TGTGCCAGCAGCTCTGATGACAGGGGGTATGGCTACACCTTC. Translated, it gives CASSSDDRGYGYTF.

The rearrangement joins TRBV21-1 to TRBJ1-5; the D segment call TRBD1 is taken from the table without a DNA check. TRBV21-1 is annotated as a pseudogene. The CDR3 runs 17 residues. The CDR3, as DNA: TGTGCCAGCAGCGACCCCAGGGAAGGGATCTACAATCAGCCCCAGCATTTT. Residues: CASSDPREGIYNQPQHF.

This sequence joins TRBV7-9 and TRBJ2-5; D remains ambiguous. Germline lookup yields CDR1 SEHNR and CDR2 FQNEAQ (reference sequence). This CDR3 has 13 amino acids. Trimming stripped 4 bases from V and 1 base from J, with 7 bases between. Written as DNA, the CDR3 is TGTGCCAGCAGCTGGTGGGCCCAAGAGACCCAGTACTTC. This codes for CASSWWAQETQYF.

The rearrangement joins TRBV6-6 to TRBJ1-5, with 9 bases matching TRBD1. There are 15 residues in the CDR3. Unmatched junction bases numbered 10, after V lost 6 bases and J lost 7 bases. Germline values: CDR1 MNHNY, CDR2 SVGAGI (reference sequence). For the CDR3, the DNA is TGTGCCAGCAGAATGCCCTTGGGACAGGGACAGCCCCAGCATTTT. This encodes CASRMPLGQGQPQHF.

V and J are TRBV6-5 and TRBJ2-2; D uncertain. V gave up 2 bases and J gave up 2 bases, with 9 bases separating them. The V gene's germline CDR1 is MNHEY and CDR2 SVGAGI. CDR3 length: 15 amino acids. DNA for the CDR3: TGTGCCAGCAGTTACGTTAGAGTCAACACCGGGGAGCTGTTTTTT. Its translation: CASSYVRVNTGELFF.

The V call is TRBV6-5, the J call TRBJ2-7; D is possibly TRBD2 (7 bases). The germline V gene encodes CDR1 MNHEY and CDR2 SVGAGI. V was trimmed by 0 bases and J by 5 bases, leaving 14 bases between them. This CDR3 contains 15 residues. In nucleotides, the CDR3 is TGTGCCAGCAGTTACTCGAGAGGGGGGGGTGACGAGCAGTACTTC. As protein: CASSYSRGGGDEQYF.